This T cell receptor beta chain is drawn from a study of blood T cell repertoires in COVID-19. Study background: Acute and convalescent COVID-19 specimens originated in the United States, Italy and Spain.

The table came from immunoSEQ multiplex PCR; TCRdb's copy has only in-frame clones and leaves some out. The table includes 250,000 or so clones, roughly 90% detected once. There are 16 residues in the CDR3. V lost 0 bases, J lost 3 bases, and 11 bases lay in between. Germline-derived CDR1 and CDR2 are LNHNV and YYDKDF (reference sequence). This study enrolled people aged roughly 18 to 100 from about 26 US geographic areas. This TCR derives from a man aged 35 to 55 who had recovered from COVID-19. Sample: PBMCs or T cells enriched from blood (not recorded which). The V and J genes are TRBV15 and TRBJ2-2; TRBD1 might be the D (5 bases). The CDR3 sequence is CATSRDRGQYTGELFF. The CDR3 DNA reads TGTGCCACCAGCAGAGATAGGGGTCAGTACACCGGGGAGCTGTTTTTT.